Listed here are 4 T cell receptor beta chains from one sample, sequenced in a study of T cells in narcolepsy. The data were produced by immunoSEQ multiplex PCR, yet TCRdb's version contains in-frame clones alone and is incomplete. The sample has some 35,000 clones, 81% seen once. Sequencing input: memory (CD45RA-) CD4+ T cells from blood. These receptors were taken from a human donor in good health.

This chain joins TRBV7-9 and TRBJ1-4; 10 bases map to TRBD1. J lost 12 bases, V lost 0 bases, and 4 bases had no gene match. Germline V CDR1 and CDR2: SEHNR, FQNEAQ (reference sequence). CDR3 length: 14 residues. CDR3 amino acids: CASSLATGGPQLFF. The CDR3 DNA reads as TGTGCCAGCAGCTTAGCGACAGGGGGCCCACAACTGTTTTTT.

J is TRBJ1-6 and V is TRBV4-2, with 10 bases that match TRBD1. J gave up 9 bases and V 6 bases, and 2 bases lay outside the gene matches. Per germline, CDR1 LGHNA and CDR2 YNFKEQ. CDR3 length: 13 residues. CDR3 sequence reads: CASRGDRGSPLHF. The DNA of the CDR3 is TGTGCCAGCAGAGGGGACAGGGGTTCACCCCTCCACTTT.

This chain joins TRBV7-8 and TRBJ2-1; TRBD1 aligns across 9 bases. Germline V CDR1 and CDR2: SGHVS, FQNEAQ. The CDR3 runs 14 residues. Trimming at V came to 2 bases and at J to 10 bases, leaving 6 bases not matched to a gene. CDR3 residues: CASSLLQGAREQFF. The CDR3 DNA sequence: TGTGCCAGCAGCTTACTACAGGGGGCAAGGGAGCAGTTCTTC.

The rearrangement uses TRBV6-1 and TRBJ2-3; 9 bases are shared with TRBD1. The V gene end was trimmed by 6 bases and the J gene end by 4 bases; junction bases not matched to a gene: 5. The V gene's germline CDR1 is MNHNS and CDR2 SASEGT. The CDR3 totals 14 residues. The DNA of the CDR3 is TGTGCCAGCAGAGAGGGACAGGGTCCAGATACGCAGTATTTT. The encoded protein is CASREGQGPDTQYF.